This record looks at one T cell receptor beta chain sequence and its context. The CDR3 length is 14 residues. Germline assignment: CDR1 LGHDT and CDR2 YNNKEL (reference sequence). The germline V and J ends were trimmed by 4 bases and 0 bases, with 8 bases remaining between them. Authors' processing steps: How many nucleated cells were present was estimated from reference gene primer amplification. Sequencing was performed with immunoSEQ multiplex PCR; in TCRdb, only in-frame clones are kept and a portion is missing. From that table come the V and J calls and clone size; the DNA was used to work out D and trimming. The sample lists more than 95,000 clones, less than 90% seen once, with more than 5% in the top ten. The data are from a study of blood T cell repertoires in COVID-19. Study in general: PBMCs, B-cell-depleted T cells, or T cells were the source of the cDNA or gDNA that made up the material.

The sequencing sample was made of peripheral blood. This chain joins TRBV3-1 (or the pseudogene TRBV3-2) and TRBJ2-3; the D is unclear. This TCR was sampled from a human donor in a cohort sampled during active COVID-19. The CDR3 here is CASSRQSSTDTQYF. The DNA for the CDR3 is TGTGCCAGCAGCCGCCAGTCTAGCACAGATACGCAGTATTTT.